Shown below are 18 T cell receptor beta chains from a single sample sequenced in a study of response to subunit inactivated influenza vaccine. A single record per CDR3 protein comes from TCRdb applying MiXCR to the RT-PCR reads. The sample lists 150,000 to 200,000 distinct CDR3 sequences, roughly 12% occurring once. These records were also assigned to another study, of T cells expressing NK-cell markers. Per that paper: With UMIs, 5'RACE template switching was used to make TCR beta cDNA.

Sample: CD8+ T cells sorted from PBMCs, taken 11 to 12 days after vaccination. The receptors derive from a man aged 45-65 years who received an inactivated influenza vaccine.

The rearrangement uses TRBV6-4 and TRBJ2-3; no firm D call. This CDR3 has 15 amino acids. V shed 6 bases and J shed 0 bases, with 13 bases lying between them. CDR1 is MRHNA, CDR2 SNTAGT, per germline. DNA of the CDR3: TGTGCCAGCAGCCCCTTGGCGGAGAGCACAGATACGCAGTATTTT. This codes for CASSPLAESTDTQYF.

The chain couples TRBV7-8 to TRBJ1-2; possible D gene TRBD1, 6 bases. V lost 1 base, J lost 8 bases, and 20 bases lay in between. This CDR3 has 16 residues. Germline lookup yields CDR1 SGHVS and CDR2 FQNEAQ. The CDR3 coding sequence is TGTGCCAGCAGCTTAGGCCCAGGCCCAGGGGAAGACGGCTACACCTTC. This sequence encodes CASSLGPGPGEDGYTF.

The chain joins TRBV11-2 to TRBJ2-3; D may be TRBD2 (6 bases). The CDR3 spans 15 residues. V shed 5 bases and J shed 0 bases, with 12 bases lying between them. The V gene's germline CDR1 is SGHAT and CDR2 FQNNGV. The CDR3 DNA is TGTGCCAGCAGCACGTGGACTACTAGCACAGATACGCAGTATTTT. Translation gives CASSTWTTSTDTQYF.

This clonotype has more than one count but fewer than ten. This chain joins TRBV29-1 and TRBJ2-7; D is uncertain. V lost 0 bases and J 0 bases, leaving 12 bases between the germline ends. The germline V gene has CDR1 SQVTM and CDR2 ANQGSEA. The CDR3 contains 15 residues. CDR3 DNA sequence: TGCAGCGTTGAAGACGTCGGCGGCAGCTCCTACGAGCAGTACTTC. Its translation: CSVEDVGGSSYEQYF.

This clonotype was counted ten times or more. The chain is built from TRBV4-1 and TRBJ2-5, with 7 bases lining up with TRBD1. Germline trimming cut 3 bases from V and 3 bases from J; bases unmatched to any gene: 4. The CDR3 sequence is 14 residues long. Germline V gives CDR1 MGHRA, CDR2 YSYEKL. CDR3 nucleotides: TGCGCCAGCAGCCAGGCTCAGGGGGAAGAGACCCAGTACTTC. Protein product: CASSQAQGEETQYF.

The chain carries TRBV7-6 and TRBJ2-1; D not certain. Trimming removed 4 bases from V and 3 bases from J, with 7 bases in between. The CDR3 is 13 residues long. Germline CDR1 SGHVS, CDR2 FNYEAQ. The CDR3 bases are TGTGCCAGCAGCTCCACAGTCTACAATGAGCAGTTCTTC. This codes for CASSSTVYNEQFF.

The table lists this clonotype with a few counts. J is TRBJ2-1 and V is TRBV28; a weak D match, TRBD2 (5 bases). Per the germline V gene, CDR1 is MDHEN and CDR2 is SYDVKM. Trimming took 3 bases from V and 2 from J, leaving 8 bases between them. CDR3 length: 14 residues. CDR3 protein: CASSFAAAYNEQFF. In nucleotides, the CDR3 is TGTGCCAGCAGTTTTGCAGCGGCCTACAATGAGCAGTTCTTC. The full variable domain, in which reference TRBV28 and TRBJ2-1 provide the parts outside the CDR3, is DVKVTQSSRYLVKRTGEKVFLECVQDMDHENMFWYRQDPGLGLRLIYFSYDVKMKEKGDIPEGYSVSREKKERFSLILESASTNQTSMYLCASSFAAAYNEQFFGPGTRLTVL.

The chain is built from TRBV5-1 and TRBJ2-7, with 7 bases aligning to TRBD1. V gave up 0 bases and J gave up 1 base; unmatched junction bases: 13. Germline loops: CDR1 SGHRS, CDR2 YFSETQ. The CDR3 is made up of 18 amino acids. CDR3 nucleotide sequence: TGCGCCAGCAGCTTGGCTACTCCCTCCACGACAGGGTCCTACGAGCAGTACTTC. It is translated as CASSLATPSTTGSYEQYF.

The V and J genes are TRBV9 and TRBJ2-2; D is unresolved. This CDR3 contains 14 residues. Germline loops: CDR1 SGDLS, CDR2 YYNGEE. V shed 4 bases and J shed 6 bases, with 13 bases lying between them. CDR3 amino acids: CASSLFGSAGELFF. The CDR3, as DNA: TGTGCCAGCAGCCTTTTCGGGTCTGCCGGGGAGCTGTTTTTT.

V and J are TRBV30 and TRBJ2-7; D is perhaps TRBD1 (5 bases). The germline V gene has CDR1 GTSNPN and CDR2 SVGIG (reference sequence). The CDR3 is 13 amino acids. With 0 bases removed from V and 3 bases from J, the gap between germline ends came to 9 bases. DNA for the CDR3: TGTGCCTGGAGTGTTGACAGTAACTACGAGCAGTACTTC. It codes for CAWSVDSNYEQYF. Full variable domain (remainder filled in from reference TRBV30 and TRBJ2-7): SQTIHQWPATLVQPVGSPLSLECTVEGTSNPNLYWYRQAAGRGLQLLFYSVGIGQISSEVPQNLSASRPQDRQFILSSKKLLLSDSGFYLCAWSVDSNYEQYFGPGTRLTVT.

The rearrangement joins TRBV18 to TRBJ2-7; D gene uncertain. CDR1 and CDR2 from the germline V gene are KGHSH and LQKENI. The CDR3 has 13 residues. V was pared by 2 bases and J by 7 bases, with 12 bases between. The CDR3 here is CASSPDKLGEQYF. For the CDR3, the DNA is TGTGCCAGCTCACCAGACAAACTGGGGGAGCAGTACTTC.

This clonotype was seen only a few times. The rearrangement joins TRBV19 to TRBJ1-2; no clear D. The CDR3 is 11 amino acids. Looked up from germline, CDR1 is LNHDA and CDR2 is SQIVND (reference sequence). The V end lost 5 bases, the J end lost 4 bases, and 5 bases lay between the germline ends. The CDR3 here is CASSGLYGYTF. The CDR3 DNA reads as TGTGCCAGTAGTGGACTCTATGGCTACACCTTC.

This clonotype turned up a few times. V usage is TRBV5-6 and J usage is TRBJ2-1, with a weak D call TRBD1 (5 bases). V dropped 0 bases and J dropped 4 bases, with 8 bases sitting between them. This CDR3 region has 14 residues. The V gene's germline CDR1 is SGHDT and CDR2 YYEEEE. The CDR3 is CASSLAGQYNEQFF. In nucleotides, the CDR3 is TGTGCCAGCAGCTTGGCAGGGCAGTACAATGAGCAGTTCTTC. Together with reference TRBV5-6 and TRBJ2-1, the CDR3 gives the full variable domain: DAGVTQSPTHLIKTRGQQVTLRCSPKSGHDTVSWYQQALGQGPQFIFQYYEEEERQRGNFPDRFSGHQFPNYSSELNVNALLLGDSALYLCASSLAGQYNEQFFGPGTRLTVL.

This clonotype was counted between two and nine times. The CDR3 loop is CASSLQTSGSSYNEQFF. The DNA of the CDR3 is TGTGCCAGCAGCCTTCAGACTAGCGGGAGCTCCTACAATGAGCAGTTCTTC. The genes are TRBV7-6 and TRBJ2-1; 12 positions agree with TRBD2. The CDR3 runs to 17 residues. The V and J ends lost 5 bases and 0 bases, in that order; junction bases with no gene match: 5. Germline V lookup: CDR1 SGHVS, CDR2 FNYEAQ.

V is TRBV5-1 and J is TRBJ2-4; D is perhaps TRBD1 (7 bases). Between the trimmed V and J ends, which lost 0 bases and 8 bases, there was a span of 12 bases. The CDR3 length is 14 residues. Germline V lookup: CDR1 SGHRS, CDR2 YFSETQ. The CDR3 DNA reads TGCGCCAGCAGCTTGGGAGACAGGGAGGACATTCAGTACTTC. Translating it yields CASSLGDREDIQYF. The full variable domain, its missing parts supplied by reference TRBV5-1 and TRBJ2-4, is KAGVTQTPRYLIKTRGQQVTLSCSPISGHRSVSWYQQTPGQGLQFLFEYFSETQRNKGNFPGRFSGRQFSNSRSEMNVSTLELGDSALYLCASSLGDREDIQYFGAGTRLSVL.

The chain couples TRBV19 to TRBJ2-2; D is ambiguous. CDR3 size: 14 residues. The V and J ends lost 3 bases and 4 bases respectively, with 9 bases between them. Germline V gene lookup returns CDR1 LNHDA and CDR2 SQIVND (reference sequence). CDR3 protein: CASSIVGTTGELFF. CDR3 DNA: TGTGCCAGTAGTATCGTGGGTACCACCGGGGAGCTGTTTTTT.

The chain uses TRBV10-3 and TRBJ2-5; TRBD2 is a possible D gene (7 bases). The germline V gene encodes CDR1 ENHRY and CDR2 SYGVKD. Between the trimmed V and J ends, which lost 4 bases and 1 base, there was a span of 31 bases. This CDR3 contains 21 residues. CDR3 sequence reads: CAISGGGRRAGAQQSQETQYF. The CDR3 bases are TGTGCCATCAGTGGCGGGGGTCGACGCGCGGGGGCCCAACAAAGCCAAGAGACCCAGTACTTC.

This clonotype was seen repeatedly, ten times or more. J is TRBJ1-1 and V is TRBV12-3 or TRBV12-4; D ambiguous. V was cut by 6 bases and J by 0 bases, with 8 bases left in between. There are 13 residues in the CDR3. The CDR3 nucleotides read TGTGCCAGCAGCCGAGATCTGAACACTGAAGCTTTCTTT. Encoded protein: CASSRDLNTEAFF.